The entry below gives a single T cell receptor beta chain sequence along with its context. Its antigen is not known. With 5 bases clipped from V and 10 bases from J, the junction kept 4 bases outside the gene matches. The CDR3 is 13 residues long. Every TCR cDNA molecule carried a tag that served as a unique molecular identifier. TCRdb re-analysed the 5' RACE reads in MiXCR, keeping a single row per CDR3 protein. The repertoire holds roughly 10,000 distinct CDR3 sequences, with roughly 25% as singletons. The time point here: sample taken at primary tumor resection. From tumor, nontumor lung or frozen PBMC, whole RNA was taken unsorted for sequencing. There were approximately 69 donors, all of them untreated patients with early-stage non-small cell lung cancer. These data belong to a study of spatial heterogeneity in lung cancer. About the research overall: Raw reads showed each unique TCR and UMI combination turning up more than ten times on average.

Study conclusions and caveats: Expanded tumor TCRs that were ubiquitous appeared in blood more at resection than follow-up.

This TCR was recovered from a female donor with early-stage non-small cell lung cancer. Sequenced here: PBMCs, sampled at surgery. This sequence joins TRBV12-3 or TRBV12-4 and TRBJ1-4; TRBD1 aligns across 10 bases. Here the CDR3 DNA reads TGTGCCAGCAGTCCCCGGACAGGGGGAAAACTGTTTTTT. This gives the protein CASSPRTGGKLFF.